This section outlines one T cell receptor (beta chain) sequence together with its context. The antigen is undetermined. The CDR3 is 14 residues long. Looked up from germline, CDR1 is MGHRA and CDR2 is YSYEKL. The authors generated TCR beta cDNA through 5'RACE template switching with UMIs. TCRdb reprocessed the 5' RACE reads, keeping one entry per CDR3 protein, no DNA. This table lists approximately 420,000 distinct CDR3 sequences. This sample stems from a study of T cells expressing NK-cell markers. Study in general: One of eight sequenced donors was HCMV-seronegative; the other seven were seropositive.

Study conclusions and caveats: Similarly, these clonotypes led the CD3+CD56-NKG2C+ fraction as well in a few donors.

This TCR derives from a woman between 50 and 59 years old in good health. The chain employs TRBV4-1 and TRBJ1-4. The sequenced sample consisted of blood T cells: a sorted CD56 or NKG2C T cell subset, CD4+ or CD8+ T cells, or bulk PBMC T cells (not recorded which). CDR3 residues: CASSQAGEGEKLFF.